Following are 22 T cell receptor beta chains from one sample sequenced in a study of blood T cell repertoires in COVID-19. Clones were read by immunoSEQ multiplex PCR, and TCRdb kept only the in-frame ones, dropping some. The sample consists of more than 300,000 clones, 80% to 90% of them appearing once. Sequencing used PBMCs or T cells enriched from blood (not recorded which). Every receptor here comes from a young woman who had recovered from COVID-19.

V usage is TRBV30 and J usage is TRBJ2-1; possibly TRBD1 for D (6 bases). From germline, CDR1 is GTSNPN and CDR2 SVGIG (reference sequence). The CDR3 runs to 13 residues. Trimming removed 3 bases from V and 6 bases from J, with 12 bases in between. The DNA of the CDR3 is TGTGCCTGGAGACAGGGTTGGGTCAATGAGCAGTTCTTC. The encoded protein is CAWRQGWVNEQFF.

The genes are TRBV6-1 and TRBJ2-3, with 7 bases aligning to TRBD1. CDR1 and CDR2 from the germline V gene are MNHNS and SASEGT. V was pared by 1 base and J by 4 bases, with 2 bases of the junction left unmatched. CDR3 size: 14 residues. Here the CDR3 DNA reads TGTGCCAGCAGTGAAGTCCAGGGGGCAGATACGCAGTATTTT. It is translated as CASSEVQGADTQYF.

The V call is TRBV27, the J call TRBJ2-7; possible D gene TRBD2, 6 bases. Trimming stripped 0 bases from V and 0 bases from J, with 9 bases between. Germline values: CDR1 MNHEY, CDR2 SMNVEV (reference sequence). CDR3 length: 15 residues. The CDR3 nucleotides read TGTGCCAGCAGTTTATCGCGGGGTCACTCCTACGAGCAGTACTTC. Protein sequence: CASSLSRGHSYEQYF.

This clone showed up just once. This sequence joins TRBV4-2 and TRBJ2-7; 14 bases fit TRBD2. V lost 2 bases to trimming and J lost 4 bases; unmatched junction nucleotides: 7. This CDR3 contains 17 residues. Germline loops: CDR1 LGHNA, CDR2 YNFKEQ. This CDR3 is CASSQYTGTSGSYEQYF. The CDR3 DNA follows: TGTGCCAGCAGCCAATACACCGGGACTAGCGGGAGTTACGAGCAGTACTTC.

This clone has only a few counts. V gene TRBV18 combines with J gene TRBJ2-3; 11 bases are a match to TRBD2. The CDR3 consists of 15 residues. V was pared by 5 bases and J by 0 bases, with 1 base of the junction left unmatched. Per germline, CDR1 KGHSH and CDR2 LQKENI. The DNA of the CDR3 is TGTGCCAGCTCAAGGACTAGCGGGAGCACAGATACGCAGTATTTT. It translates to CASSRTSGSTDTQYF.

V is TRBV7-6 and J is TRBJ1-2, with D perhaps TRBD1 (6 bases). The CDR3 has 15 residues. CDR1 and CDR2 from the germline V gene are SGHVS and FNYEAQ. V was clipped by 5 bases and J by 7 bases, with 20 bases between them. In DNA, the CDR3 is TGTGCCAGCAGCGGCCGGACAGACGGGTCGGGTGGCTACACCTTC. Protein sequence: CASSGRTDGSGGYTF.

The J gene is TRBJ1-6, the V gene TRBV11-2, with 7 nucleotides matching TRBD1. The germline CDR1 and CDR2 sequences are SGHAT and FQNNGV. This CDR3 comprises 17 residues. J was trimmed by 7 bases and V by 1 base; bases with no gene match: 10. The CDR3 loop is CASSLGGTVVPNSPLHF. DNA for the CDR3: TGTGCCAGCAGCTTAGGGGGGACAGTAGTCCCAAATTCACCCCTCCACTTT.

V is TRBV18 and J is TRBJ2-7; 7 nucleotides agree with TRBD1. After removal of 6 bases from V and 2 bases from J, the junction contained 4 bases not matched to a gene. Germline V gives CDR1 KGHSH, CDR2 LQKENI. This CDR3 spans 13 amino acids. The CDR3 sequence: CASSPDRTYEQYF. The CDR3 region has the DNA TGTGCCAGCTCCCCGGACAGGACCTACGAGCAGTACTTC.

This clone was counted a few times. CDR3 sequence: CASSQDLVRSTYEQYF. The CDR3 coding sequence is TGCGCCAGCAGCCAAGATTTGGTCAGGTCTACCTACGAGCAGTACTTC. This chain joins TRBV4-1 and TRBJ2-7; no reliable D call. Trimming left V 0 bases short and J 2 bases short, with 14 bases between. CDR3 length equals 16 residues. In germline, CDR1 is MGHRA, CDR2 YSYEKL.

This sequence joins TRBV4-1 and TRBJ1-1; D remains unclear. The CDR3 extends over 15 amino acids. V lost 1 base, J lost 6 bases, and 15 bases lay in between. Germline CDR1 and CDR2: MGHRA and YSYEKL. This chain's CDR3 is CASSQVSGVRAEAFF. The CDR3 DNA sequence: TGCGCCAGCAGCCAAGTCAGCGGTGTTAGGGCTGAAGCTTTCTTT.

J is TRBJ2-7 and V is TRBV14; perhaps TRBD1 as D (5 bases). Deletions cut 4 bases from V and 5 bases from J, with 12 bases between. The CDR3 contains 13 residues. The V gene's germline CDR1 is SGHDN and CDR2 FVKESK. CDR3 nucleotide sequence: TGTGCCAGCAGCCCGTTAGACAGTAACGAGCAGTACTTC. Residues: CASSPLDSNEQYF.

The V call is TRBV4-2, the J call TRBJ1-5, with D possibly being TRBD1 (6 bases). V was pared by 3 bases and J by 9 bases, with 21 bases between. The CDR3 is 16 amino acids. Per germline, CDR1 LGHNA and CDR2 YNFKEQ. The CDR3 loop reads CASSHLTGQGMGPQHF. The CDR3 coding sequence is TGTGCCAGCAGCCACTTAACGGGGCAGGGGATGGGGCCCCAGCATTTT.

The chain has TRBV9 and TRBJ1-2, with 8 nucleotides matching TRBD1. CDR3 length: 14 amino acids. Trimming removed 3 bases from V and 8 bases from J; junction bases left unmatched: 9. Germline assignment: CDR1 SGDLS and CDR2 YYNGEE. The CDR3: CASSGSGGALGYTF. Written as DNA, the CDR3 is TGTGCCAGCAGCGGATCAGGGGGCGCTTTGGGCTACACCTTC.

Points on this clone: Additional DNA sequences in this sample encode the identical CDR3. The rearrangement links TRBV18 to TRBJ1-1; 7 bases are shared with TRBD1. V shed 6 bases, J shed 5 bases, and the junction held 6 bases outside the gene matches. This CDR3 contains 13 residues. Germline V gene lookup returns CDR1 KGHSH and CDR2 LQKENI. The CDR3 protein is CASSPGGETEAFF. Written as DNA, the CDR3 is TGTGCCAGCTCCCCAGGGGGGGAGACTGAAGCTTTCTTT.

V usage is TRBV28 and J usage is TRBJ1-5, with 8 nucleotides matching TRBD1. The CDR3 totals 14 residues. CDR1 is MDHEN and CDR2 is SYDVKM in the germline V gene. Losses at the gene ends were 4 bases for V and 3 bases for J; bases not matched to a gene: 2. The CDR3 DNA reads TGTGCCAGCAGTTCGACAGGGGACAATCAGCCCCAGCATTTT. As protein: CASSSTGDNQPQHF. Complete variable domain (other parts from reference TRBV28 and TRBJ1-5): DVKVTQSSRYLVKRTGEKVFLECVQDMDHENMFWYRQDPGLGLRLIYFSYDVKMKEKGDIPEGYSVSREKKERFSLILESASTNQTSMYLCASSSTGDNQPQHFGDGTRLSIL.

The V and J genes are TRBV12-2 and TRBJ2-5; the D call of TRBD2 is as the table states it, not checked on the DNA. TRBV12-2 corresponds to a pseudogene. This CDR3 has 16 residues. The CDR3 loop is CASRPGLRGDQETQYF. The DNA for the CDR3 is TGTGCAAGTCGCCCAGGTTTGCGCGGGGACCAAGAGACCCAGTACTTC.

This clone was counted once. This chain uses TRBV19 with TRBJ1-6; 8 bases map to TRBD1. The CDR3 sequence is 16 residues long. Germline V gene data show CDR1 as LNHDA and CDR2 as SQIVND (reference sequence). After removal of 3 bases from V and 7 bases from J, the junction contained 8 bases not matched to a gene. CDR3 residues: CASSIRTGTGNSPLHF. DNA of the CDR3: TGTGCCAGTAGTATTCGGACAGGGACCGGGAATTCACCCCTCCACTTT. Together with reference TRBV19 and TRBJ1-6, the CDR3 gives the full variable domain: DGGITQSPKYLFRKEGQNVTLSCEQNLNHDAMYWYRQDPGQGLRLIYYSQIVNDFQKGDIAEGYSVSREKKESFPLTVTSAQKNPTAFYLCASSIRTGTGNSPLHFGNGTRLTVT.

The chain carries TRBV6-2 or TRBV6-3 and TRBJ1-5; D unresolved. Germline V gene sequence: CDR1 MNHEY, CDR2 SVGEGT. The CDR3 is 14 amino acids. V lost 5 bases to trimming and J lost 6 bases, with 14 bases between them. CDR3 amino acids: CASSRSIIGQPQHF. As DNA, the CDR3 is TGTGCCAGCAGTCGATCGATCATCGGTCAGCCCCAGCATTTT.

The chain joins TRBV19 to TRBJ2-3; no definite D call. Germline V gene lookup returns CDR1 LNHDA and CDR2 SQIVND (reference sequence). The CDR3 covers 13 residues. The ends were cut back, 0 bases at V and 3 bases at J, with 4 bases in the middle. CDR3 protein: CASSIDHTDTQYF. The CDR3 DNA sequence: TGTGCCAGTAGTATAGATCATACAGATACGCAGTATTTT.

This sequence joins TRBV6-5 and TRBJ2-2; D is unclear. Trimming removed 0 bases from V and 1 base from J, with 9 bases in between. CDR3 length: 16 amino acids. Germline assignment: CDR1 MNHEY and CDR2 SVGAGI. CDR3 nucleotide sequence: TGTGCCAGCAGTTACTCGCGACTCCTGAACACCGGGGAGCTGTTTTTT. This gives the protein CASSYSRLLNTGELFF.

This clone has only one observation. V is TRBV6-5 and J is TRBJ1-1, with D unclear. Germline lookup yields CDR1 MNHEY and CDR2 SVGAGI. CDR3 length equals 13 residues. V shed 4 bases and J shed 0 bases, with 6 bases lying between them. The CDR3 DNA is TGTGCCAGCAGTTTCCGGTTGAACACTGAAGCTTTCTTT. This encodes CASSFRLNTEAFF.

The rearrangement joins TRBV5-1 to TRBJ2-4; perhaps TRBD2 as D (5 bases). The CDR3 spans 18 residues. With 0 bases removed from V and 0 bases from J, the gap between germline ends came to 16 bases. Germline V gene lookup returns CDR1 SGHRS and CDR2 YFSETQ. The CDR3 DNA follows: TGCGCCAGCAGCTTGGAGCCCCAGAGGGTAATAGCCAAAAACATTCAGTACTTC. Translated: CASSLEPQRVIAKNIQYF.